Each of the 12 T cell receptor beta chains below was sequenced from the same sample in a study of T cell responses to AZD1222 COVID-19 vaccine. Profiling relied on immunoSEQ multiplex PCR, and the TCRdb table lists in-frame clones only, not all of them. The repertoire consists of roughly 140,000 clones, with 85% to 95% occurring once and the leading ten covering less than 3.5%. The specimen was peripheral blood, collected on day 0 of MenACWY control vaccination. The receptors shown here come from an adult in good health.

The rearrangement joins TRBV27 to TRBJ1-1, with D unclear. V was pared by 5 bases and J by 6 bases, with 13 bases between. The CDR3 is 13 amino acids. Germline V gives CDR1 MNHEY, CDR2 SMNVEV (reference sequence). In DNA form, the CDR3 reads TGTGCCAGCAGTCTCCCCGGCGCGTCTGAAGCTTTCTTT. Translated, it gives CASSLPGASEAFF.

A few counts support this clone. This sequence joins TRBV27 and TRBJ1-5, with D unresolved. The germline V and J ends were trimmed by 5 bases and 0 bases, with 14 bases remaining between them. This CDR3 is 16 amino acids long. Per germline, CDR1 MNHEY and CDR2 SMNVEV (reference sequence). The CDR3 sequence is CASSPYSAVSNQPQHF. DNA for the CDR3: TGTGCCAGCAGTCCCTACAGCGCAGTTAGCAATCAGCCCCAGCATTTT.

V gene TRBV9 combines with J gene TRBJ1-1; 12 bases map to TRBD1. Germline V gene data show CDR1 as SGDLS and CDR2 as YYNGEE. CDR3 length equals 16 residues. J lost 3 bases, V lost 4 bases, and 7 bases had no gene match. CDR3 DNA sequence: TGTGCCAGCAGCCCCTCCGGGACAGGGGGCGACACTGAAGCTTTCTTT. Encoded protein: CASSPSGTGGDTEAFF.

This chain connects TRBV5-4 to TRBJ1-6; TRBD1 is a possible D gene (6 bases). The CDR3 is 16 amino acids. Germline CDR1 reads SGHNT; CDR2 reads YYREEE (reference sequence). Between the trimmed V and J ends, which lost 4 bases and 0 bases, there was a span of 11 bases. As DNA, the CDR3 is TGTGCCAGCAGCGGGACACCAAGCTCCTATAATTCACCCCTCCACTTT. This translates into CASSGTPSSYNSPLHF.

This sequence joins TRBV2 and TRBJ1-6, with D possibly matching TRBD1 (6 bases). This CDR3 comprises 13 residues. The ends were cut back, 1 base at V and 10 bases at J, with 8 bases in the middle. Germline values: CDR1 SNHLY, CDR2 FYNNEI. The CDR3 coding sequence is TGTGCCAGCAGTGAAGAAGGGGGGTCACCCCTCCACTTT. Translated: CASSEEGGSPLHF.

The J gene is TRBJ1-2, the V gene TRBV6-1, with D unresolved. V lost 3 bases, J lost 4 bases, and 12 bases lay in between. The CDR3 covers 14 residues. Looked up from germline, CDR1 is MNHNS and CDR2 is SASEGT. The chain's CDR3 is CASSEMRLSYGYTF. In DNA form, the CDR3 reads TGTGCCAGCAGTGAGATGCGCCTTAGCTATGGCTACACCTTC.

On this clone: A read error may produce the germline difference seen at one junction end. J is TRBJ2-2 and V is TRBV7-7, with TRBD2 as a possible D gene (6 bases). There are 15 residues in the CDR3. Germline V gene lookup returns CDR1 SSHAT and CDR2 FNYEAQ (reference sequence). This CDR3 is CASSLGLFRGGELFF. CDR3 nucleotide sequence: TGTGCTAGCAGCTTAGGACTATTTAGAGGCGGGGAGCTGTTTTTT.

This chain links TRBV14 with TRBJ1-1, with D unclear. Trimming removed 3 bases at V and 5 bases at J, with 7 bases between. Per germline, CDR1 SGHDN and CDR2 FVKESK. This CDR3 contains 12 residues. The CDR3 DNA sequence: TGTGCCAGCAGCCACCTCGGAACTGAAGCTTTCTTT. It translates to CASSHLGTEAFF.

The V and J genes are TRBV29-1 and TRBJ1-1; D not certain. The germline CDR1 and CDR2 sequences are SQVTM and ANQGSEA. The CDR3 loop spans 11 amino acids. Trimming took 7 bases from V and 3 from J, leaving 9 bases between them. Here the CDR3 DNA reads TGCAGCGCTGCCTTGTACACTGAAGCTTTCTTT. Amino acid sequence: CSAALYTEAFF.

The chain combines TRBV7-9 with TRBJ2-5; 7 bases fit TRBD1. Germline CDR1 is SEHNR and CDR2 is FQNEAQ (reference sequence). The CDR3 covers 15 residues. The J segment lost 1 base and the V segment lost 0 bases, leaving 2 bases of the junction unmatched. The CDR3 sequence: CASSLARGPQETQYF. CDR3 coding DNA: TGTGCCAGCAGCTTAGCTAGGGGGCCCCAAGAGACCCAGTACTTC.

The CDR3 nucleotides are TGTGCCAGCAGCTTGCTGGTCTCTGGGGCCAACGTCCTGACTTTC. It yields the protein CASSLLVSGANVLTF. This chain uses TRBV5-6 with TRBJ2-6; unclear D gene. The germline gives CDR1 SGHDT, CDR2 YYEEEE. With 1 base removed from V and 0 bases from J, the gap between germline ends came to 5 bases. The CDR3 covers 15 residues.

The chain couples TRBV7-8 to TRBJ1-5, with TRBD1 as a possible D gene (6 bases). Germline CDR1 and CDR2: SGHVS and FQNEAQ. V lost 1 base, J lost 0 bases, and 10 bases lay in between. CDR3 length equals 16 residues. The CDR3 is CASSLEQGYSNQPQHF. Here the CDR3 DNA reads TGTGCCAGCAGCTTAGAGCAGGGGTATAGCAATCAGCCCCAGCATTTT. The full variable domain, with the rest looked up from reference TRBV7-8 and TRBJ1-5, is GAGVSQSPRYKVAKRGQDVALRCDPISGHVSLFWYQQALGQGPEFLTYFQNEAQLDKSGLPSDRFFAERPEGSVSTLKIQRTQQEDSAVYLCASSLEQGYSNQPQHFGDGTRLSIL.